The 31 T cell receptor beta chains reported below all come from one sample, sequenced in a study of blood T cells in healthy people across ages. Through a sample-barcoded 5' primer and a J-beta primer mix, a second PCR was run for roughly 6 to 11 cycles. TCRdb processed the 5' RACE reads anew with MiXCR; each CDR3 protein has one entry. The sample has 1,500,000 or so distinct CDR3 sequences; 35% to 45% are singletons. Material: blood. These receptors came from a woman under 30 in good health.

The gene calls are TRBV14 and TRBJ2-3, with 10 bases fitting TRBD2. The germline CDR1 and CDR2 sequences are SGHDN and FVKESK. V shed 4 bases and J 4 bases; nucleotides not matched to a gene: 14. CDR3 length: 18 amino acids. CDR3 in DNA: TGTGCCAGCAGCCGGGCTGGGGTTCTAGCGGGAGAATCAGATACGCAGTATTTT. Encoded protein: CASSRAGVLAGESDTQYF.

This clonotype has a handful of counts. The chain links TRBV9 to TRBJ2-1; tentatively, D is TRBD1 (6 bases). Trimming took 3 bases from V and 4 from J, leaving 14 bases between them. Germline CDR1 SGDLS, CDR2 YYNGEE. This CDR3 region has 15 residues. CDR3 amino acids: CASSADRTYYNEQFF. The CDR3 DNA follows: TGTGCCAGCAGCGCGGACAGAACTTATTACAATGAGCAGTTCTTC. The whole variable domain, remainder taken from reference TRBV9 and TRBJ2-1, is DSGVTQTPKHLITATGQRVTLRCSPRSGDLSVYWYQQSLDQGLQFLIQYYNGEERAKGNILERFSAQQFPDLHSELNLSSLELGDSALYFCASSADRTYYNEQFFGPGTRLTVL.

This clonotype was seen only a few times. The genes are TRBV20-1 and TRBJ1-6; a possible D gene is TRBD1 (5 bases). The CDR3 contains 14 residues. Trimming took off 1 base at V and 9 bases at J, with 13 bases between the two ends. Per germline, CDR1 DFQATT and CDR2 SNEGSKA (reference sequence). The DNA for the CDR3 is TGCAGTGCTAGAGTTCGGGGGGAGAGTTCACCCCTCCACTTT. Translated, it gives CSARVRGESSPLHF.

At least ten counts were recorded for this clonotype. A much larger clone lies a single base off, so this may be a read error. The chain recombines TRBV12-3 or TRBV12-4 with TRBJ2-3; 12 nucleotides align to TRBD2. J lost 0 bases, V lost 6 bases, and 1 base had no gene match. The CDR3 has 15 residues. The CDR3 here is CASRGTSGSTDTQYF. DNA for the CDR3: TGTGCCAGCAGGGGGACTAGCGGGAGCACAGATACGCAGTATTTT.

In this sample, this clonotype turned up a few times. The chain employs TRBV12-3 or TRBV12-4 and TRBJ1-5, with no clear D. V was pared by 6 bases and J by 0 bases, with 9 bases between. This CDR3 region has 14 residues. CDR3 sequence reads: CASRSLDSNQPQHF. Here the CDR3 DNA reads TGTGCCAGCAGGAGTTTAGATAGCAATCAGCCCCAGCATTTT.

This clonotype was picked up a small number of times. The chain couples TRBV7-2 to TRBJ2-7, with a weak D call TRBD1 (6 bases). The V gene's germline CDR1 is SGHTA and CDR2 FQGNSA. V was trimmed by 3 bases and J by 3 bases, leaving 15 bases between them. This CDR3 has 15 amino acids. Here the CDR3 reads CASSFISGQNYEQYF. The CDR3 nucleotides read TGTGCCAGCAGCTTTATATCAGGACAGAACTACGAGCAGTACTTC. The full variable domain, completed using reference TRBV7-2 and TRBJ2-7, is GAGVSQSPSNKVTEKGKDVELRCDPISGHTALYWYRQSLGQGLEFLIYFQGNSAPDKSGLPSDRFSAERTGGSVSTLTIQRTQQEDSAVYLCASSFISGQNYEQYFGPGTRLTVT.

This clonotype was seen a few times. The DNA of the CDR3 is TGTGCCAGCAGTTTCGTGACAGGGGGCATCAATGAGCAGTTCTTC. Translated: CASSFVTGGINEQFF. This sequence joins TRBV12-3 or TRBV12-4 and TRBJ2-1; TRBD1 matches at 10 bases. After removal of 3 bases from V and 6 bases from J, the junction contained 5 bases not matched to a gene. The CDR3 contains 15 residues.

The CDR3 DNA reads as TGTGCCAGCAGCCAAGATCCCGATAGCAATCAGCCCCAGCATTTT. As protein: CASSQDPDSNQPQHF. The chain couples TRBV4-2 to TRBJ1-5; no clear D. Deletions cut 0 bases from V and 0 bases from J, with 6 bases between. This CDR3 comprises 15 residues. In germline, CDR1 is LGHNA, CDR2 YNFKEQ.

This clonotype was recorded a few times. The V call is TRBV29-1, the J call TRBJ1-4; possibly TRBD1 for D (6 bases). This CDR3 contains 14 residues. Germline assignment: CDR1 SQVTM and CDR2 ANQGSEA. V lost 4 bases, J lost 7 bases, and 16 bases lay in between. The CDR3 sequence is CSVGGGQLGEKLFF. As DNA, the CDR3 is TGCAGCGTTGGTGGGGGGCAATTAGGTGAAAAACTGTTTTTT.

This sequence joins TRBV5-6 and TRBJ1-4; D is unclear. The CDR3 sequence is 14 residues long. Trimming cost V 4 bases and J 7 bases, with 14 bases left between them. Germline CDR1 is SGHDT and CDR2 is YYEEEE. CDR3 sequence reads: CASSPGRVGEKLFF. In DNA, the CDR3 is TGTGCCAGCAGCCCCGGACGCGTTGGTGAAAAACTGTTTTTT.

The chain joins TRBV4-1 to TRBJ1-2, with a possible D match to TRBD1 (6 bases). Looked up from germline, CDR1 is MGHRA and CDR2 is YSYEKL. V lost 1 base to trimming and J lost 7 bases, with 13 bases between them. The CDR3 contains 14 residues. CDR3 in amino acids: CASSQGTQGGGYTF. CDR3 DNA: TGCGCCAGCAGCCAAGGGACACAGGGAGGTGGCTACACCTTC.

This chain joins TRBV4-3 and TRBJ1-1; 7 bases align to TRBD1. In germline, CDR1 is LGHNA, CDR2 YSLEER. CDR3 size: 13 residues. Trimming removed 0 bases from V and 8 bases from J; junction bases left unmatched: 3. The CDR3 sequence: CASSQDPDREAFF. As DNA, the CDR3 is TGCGCCAGCAGCCAAGACCCGGACAGGGAAGCTTTCTTT.

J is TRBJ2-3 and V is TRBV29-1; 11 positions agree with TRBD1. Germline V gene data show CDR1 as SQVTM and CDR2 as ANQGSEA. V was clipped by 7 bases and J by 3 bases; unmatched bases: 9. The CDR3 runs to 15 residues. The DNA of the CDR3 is TGCAGCGCTCCGGGGGGGACAGGGGGAACAGATACGCAGTATTTT. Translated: CSAPGGTGGTDTQYF.

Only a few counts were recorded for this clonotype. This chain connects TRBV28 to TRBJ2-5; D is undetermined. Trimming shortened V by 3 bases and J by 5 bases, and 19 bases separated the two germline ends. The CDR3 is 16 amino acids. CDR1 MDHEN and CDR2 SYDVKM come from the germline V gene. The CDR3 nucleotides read TGTGCCAGCAGTTTCTGGCCCGGCTCCCGAGCGGAGACCCAGTACTTC. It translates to CASSFWPGSRAETQYF.

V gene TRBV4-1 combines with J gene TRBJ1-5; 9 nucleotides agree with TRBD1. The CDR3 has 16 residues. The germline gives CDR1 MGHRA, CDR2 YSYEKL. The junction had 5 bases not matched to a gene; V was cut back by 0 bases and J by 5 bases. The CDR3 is CASSQEKGQGYQPQHF. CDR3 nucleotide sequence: TGCGCCAGCAGCCAAGAGAAAGGACAGGGGTATCAGCCCCAGCATTTT.

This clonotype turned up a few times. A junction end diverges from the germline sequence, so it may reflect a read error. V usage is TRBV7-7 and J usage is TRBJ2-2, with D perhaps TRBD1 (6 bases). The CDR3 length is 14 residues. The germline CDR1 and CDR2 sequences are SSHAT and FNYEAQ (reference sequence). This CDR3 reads CASSFRGDTGELFF. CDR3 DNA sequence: TGTGCTAGCAGCTTCAGGGGCGACACCGGGGAGCTGTTTTTT.

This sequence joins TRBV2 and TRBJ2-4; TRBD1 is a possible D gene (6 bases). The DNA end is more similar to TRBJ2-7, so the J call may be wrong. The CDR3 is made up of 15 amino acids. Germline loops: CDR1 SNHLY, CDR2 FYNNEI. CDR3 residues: CANTKRDTLTYEQYF. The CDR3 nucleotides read TGTGCCAACACCAAAAGGGACACACTCACCTACGAGCAGTACTTC.

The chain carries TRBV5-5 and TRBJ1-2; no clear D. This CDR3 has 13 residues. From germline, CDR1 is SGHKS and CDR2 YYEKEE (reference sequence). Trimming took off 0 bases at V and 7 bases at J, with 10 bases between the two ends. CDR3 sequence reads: CASSLAKSGGYTF. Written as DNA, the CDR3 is TGTGCCAGCAGCTTGGCGAAATCGGGTGGCTACACCTTC.

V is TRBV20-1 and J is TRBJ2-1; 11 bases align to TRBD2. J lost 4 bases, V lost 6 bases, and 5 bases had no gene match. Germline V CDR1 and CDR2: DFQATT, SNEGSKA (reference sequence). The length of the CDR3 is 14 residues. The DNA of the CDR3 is TGCAGTGCAGCGGGACTAGCGGTATACAATGAGCAGTTCTTC. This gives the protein CSAAGLAVYNEQFF.

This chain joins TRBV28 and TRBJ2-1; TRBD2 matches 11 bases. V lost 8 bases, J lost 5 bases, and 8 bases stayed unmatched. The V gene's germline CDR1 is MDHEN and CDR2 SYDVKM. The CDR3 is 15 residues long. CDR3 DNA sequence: TGTGCCAGCGGCAGCGCTAGCGGGAGGAACAATGAGCAGTTCTTC. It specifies CASGSASGRNNEQFF.

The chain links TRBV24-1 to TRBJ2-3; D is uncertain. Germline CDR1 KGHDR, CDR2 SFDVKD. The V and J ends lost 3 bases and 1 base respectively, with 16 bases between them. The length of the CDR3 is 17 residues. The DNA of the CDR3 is TGTGCCACCAGTGATCCCGCCACGGCCCCCGGCACAGATACGCAGTATTTT. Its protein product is CATSDPATAPGTDTQYF.

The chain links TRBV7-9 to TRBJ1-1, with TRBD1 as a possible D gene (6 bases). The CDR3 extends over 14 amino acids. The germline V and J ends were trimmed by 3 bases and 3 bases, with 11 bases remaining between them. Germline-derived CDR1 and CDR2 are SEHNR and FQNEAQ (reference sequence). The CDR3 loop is CASSLEGEDTEAFF. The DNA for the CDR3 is TGTGCCAGCAGCTTGGAGGGGGAGGACACTGAAGCTTTCTTT.

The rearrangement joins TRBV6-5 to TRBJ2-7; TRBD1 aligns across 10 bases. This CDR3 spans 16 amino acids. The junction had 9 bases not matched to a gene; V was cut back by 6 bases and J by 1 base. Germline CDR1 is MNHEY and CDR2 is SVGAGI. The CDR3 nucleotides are TGTGCCAGCAGGACGACAGGGGGCCTTCCTTCCTACGAGCAGTACTTC. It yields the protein CASRTTGGLPSYEQYF.

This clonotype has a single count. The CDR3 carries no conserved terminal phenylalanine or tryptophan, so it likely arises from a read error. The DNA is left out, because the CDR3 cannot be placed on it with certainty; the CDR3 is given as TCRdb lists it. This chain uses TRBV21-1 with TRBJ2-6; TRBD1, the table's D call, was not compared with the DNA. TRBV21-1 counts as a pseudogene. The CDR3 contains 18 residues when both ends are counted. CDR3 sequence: CASSKWDRGRAGANVLTL.

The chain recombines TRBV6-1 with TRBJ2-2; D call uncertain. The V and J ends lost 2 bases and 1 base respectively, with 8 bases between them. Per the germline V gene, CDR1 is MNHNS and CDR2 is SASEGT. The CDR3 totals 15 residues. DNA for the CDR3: TGTGCCAGCAGTGAACTTACAGTGAACACCGGGGAGCTGTTTTTT. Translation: CASSELTVNTGELFF.

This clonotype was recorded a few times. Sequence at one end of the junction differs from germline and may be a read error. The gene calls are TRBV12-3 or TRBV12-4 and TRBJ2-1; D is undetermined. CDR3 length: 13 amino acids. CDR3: CASSVASNNEQFF. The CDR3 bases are TGTGCCAGCAGTGTAGCCTCGAACAATGAGCAGTTCTTC.

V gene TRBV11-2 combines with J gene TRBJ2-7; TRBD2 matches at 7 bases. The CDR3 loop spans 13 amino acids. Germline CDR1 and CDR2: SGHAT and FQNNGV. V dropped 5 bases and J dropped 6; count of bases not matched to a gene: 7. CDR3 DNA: TGTGCCAGCAGCCTCGGACTAGATTCCGAGCAGTACTTC. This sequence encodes CASSLGLDSEQYF.

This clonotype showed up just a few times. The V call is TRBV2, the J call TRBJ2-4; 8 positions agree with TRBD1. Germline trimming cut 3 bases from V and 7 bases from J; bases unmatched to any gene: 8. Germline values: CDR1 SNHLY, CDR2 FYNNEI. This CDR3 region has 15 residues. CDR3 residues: CASSENGRGLNIQYF. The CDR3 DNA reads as TGTGCCAGCAGTGAGAATGGCAGGGGGCTTAACATTCAGTACTTC.

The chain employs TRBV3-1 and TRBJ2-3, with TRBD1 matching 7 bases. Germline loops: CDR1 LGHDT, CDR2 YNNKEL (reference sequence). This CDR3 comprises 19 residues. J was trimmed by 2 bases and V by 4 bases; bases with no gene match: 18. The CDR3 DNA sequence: TGTGCCAGCAGCCTTCGAATCGGAGAGGGGGCTCTTCTCACAGATACGCAGTATTTT. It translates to CASSLRIGEGALLTDTQYF.

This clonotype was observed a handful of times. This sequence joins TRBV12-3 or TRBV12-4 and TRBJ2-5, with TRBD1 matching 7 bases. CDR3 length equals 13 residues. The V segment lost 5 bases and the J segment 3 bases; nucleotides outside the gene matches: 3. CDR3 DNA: TGTGCCAGCAGTCACAGGGGAGAAGAGACCCAGTACTTC. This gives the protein CASSHRGEETQYF.

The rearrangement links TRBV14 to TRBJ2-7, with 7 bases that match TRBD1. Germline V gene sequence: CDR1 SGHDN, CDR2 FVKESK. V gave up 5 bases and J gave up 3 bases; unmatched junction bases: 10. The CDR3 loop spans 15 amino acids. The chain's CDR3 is CASSSRQGKGYEQYF. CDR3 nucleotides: TGTGCCAGCAGCTCCAGACAGGGAAAGGGCTACGAGCAGTACTTC.